This T cell receptor beta chain was recovered during a study of blood T cell repertoires in COVID-19. Trimming left V 4 bases short and J 6 bases short, with 9 bases between. Germline CDR1 and CDR2: ENHRY and SYGVKD. CDR3 length: 12 amino acids. Some clones are missing from TCRdb's copy, which holds only in-frame ones; the method was immunoSEQ multiplex PCR. The sample has a few hundred thousand clones; 70% to 90% are singletons. In the 2 weeks before study entry, exposed participants met a COVID-19 case, which was PCR-confirmed or clinician-diagnosed. Sequencing was performed on PBMCs or T cells enriched from blood (not recorded which). This receptor was identified in a woman in her forties or fifties who had been exposed to COVID-19. The chain is built from TRBV10-3 and TRBJ1-1; TRBD1 is a possible D gene (5 bases). CDR3 residues: CAISVDSAEAFF. As DNA, the CDR3 is TGTGCCATCAGTGTAGACAGCGCTGAAGCTTTCTTT.